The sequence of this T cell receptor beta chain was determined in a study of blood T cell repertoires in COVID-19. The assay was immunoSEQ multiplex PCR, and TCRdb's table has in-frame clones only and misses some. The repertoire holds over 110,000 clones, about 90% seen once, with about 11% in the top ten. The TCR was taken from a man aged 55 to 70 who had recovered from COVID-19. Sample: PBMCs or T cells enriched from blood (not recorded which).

CDR3 coding DNA: TGTGCCACGTCTACCGGGCATCCACAGGGAACTTACGAGCAGTACTTC. It codes for CATSTGHPQGTYEQYF. This rearrangement joins TRBV24-1 to TRBJ2-7; a possible D gene is TRBD1 (6 bases). Germline loops: CDR1 KGHDR, CDR2 SFDVKD. This CDR3 spans 16 amino acids. V was trimmed by 10 bases and J by 4 bases, leaving 25 bases between them.